A single sample is the source of the 13 T cell receptor beta chains below, sequenced in a study of cytomegalovirus exposure and HLA in healthy donors. PCR was performed using 60 Vbeta and 13 Jbeta primers. Measured with immunoSEQ multiplex PCR; TCRdb has only the in-frame clones, and not every one. The sample yields about 230,000 clones, approximately 87% seen once. The sample consisted of PBMCs. The source of these receptors is a human donor in good health.

The genes are TRBV29-1 and TRBJ2-5; perhaps TRBD2 as D (5 bases). Looked up from germline, CDR1 is SQVTM and CDR2 is ANQGSEA. This CDR3 comprises 13 residues. Trimming took 6 bases from V and 5 from J, leaving 16 bases between them. The CDR3 protein is CSVRKRGLETQYF. CDR3 nucleotides: TGCAGCGTCCGAAAACGAGGGCTTGAGACCCAGTACTTC. Combining the CDR3 with reference TRBV29-1 and TRBJ2-5 gives the whole variable domain SAVISQKPSRDICQRGTSLTIQCQVDSQVTMMFWYRQQPGQSLTLIATANQGSEATYESGFVIDKFPISRPNLTFSTLTVSNMSPEDSSIYLCSVRKRGLETQYFGPGTRLLVL.

V gene TRBV4-1 combines with J gene TRBJ2-2; 9 nucleotides agree with TRBD2. With 2 bases clipped from V and 6 bases from J, the junction kept 1 base outside the gene matches. The CDR3 length is 14 residues. The V gene's germline CDR1 is MGHRA and CDR2 YSYEKL. CDR3 sequence: CASSQLAGAGELFF. CDR3 coding DNA: TGCGCCAGCAGCCAATTAGCGGGAGCCGGGGAGCTGTTTTTT.

The chain recombines TRBV2 with TRBJ2-7; TRBD2 matches at 10 bases. Trimming removed 6 bases from V and 7 bases from J; junction bases left unmatched: 6. Germline V lookup: CDR1 SNHLY, CDR2 FYNNEI. The CDR3 length is 13 residues. CDR3 region: CASSEREGGEQYF. CDR3 DNA sequence: TGTGCCAGCAGCGAGCGGGAGGGCGGAGAGCAGTACTTC.

This clone has just a few counts. The chain combines TRBV29-1 with TRBJ2-7; TRBD1 matches at 8 bases. The germline V gene encodes CDR1 SQVTM and CDR2 ANQGSEA. CDR3 length: 15 amino acids. The junction had 7 bases not matched to a gene; V was cut back by 3 bases and J by 0 bases. The CDR3 loop is CSVEIPGGDSYEQYF. DNA for the CDR3: TGCAGCGTTGAGATTCCAGGGGGCGACTCCTACGAGCAGTACTTC.

The genes are TRBV27 and TRBJ2-2; D ambiguous. The V and J ends lost 8 bases and 9 bases respectively, with 7 bases between them. CDR3 length: 10 amino acids. Germline V CDR1 and CDR2: MNHEY, SMNVEV (reference sequence). CDR3 coding DNA: TGTGCCAGCCTGGCCAGGGAGCTGTTTTTT. Its translation: CASLARELFF.

V usage is TRBV5-1 and J usage is TRBJ2-7; 8 bases agree with TRBD2. This CDR3 comprises 14 residues. Germline V CDR1 and CDR2: SGHRS, YFSETQ. V gave up 5 bases and J gave up 9 bases; unmatched junction bases: 13. The CDR3 bases are TGCGCCAGCAGGCTGATGGAGCGGGAGAGTGTGCAGTACTTC. This gives the protein CASRLMERESVQYF.

Turning to this clone: At one end, the junction sequence differs from germline, possibly due to a read error. The rearrangement joins TRBV7-2 to TRBJ2-7; TRBD1 matches at 7 bases. The CDR3 loop spans 15 amino acids. Per germline, CDR1 SGHTA and CDR2 FQGNSA. CDR3 coding DNA: TGTGTCAGCAGCTTCAATGGGGACAGCTCCTACGAGCAGTACTTC. Protein product: CVSSFNGDSSYEQYF.

The chain carries TRBV7-3 and TRBJ2-2; D ambiguous. Looked up from germline, CDR1 is SGHTA and CDR2 is FQGTGA. The V gene lost 2 bases and the J gene lost 6 bases, with 7 bases spanning the gap. The CDR3 runs to 13 residues. CDR3: CASSLLSPGELFF. As DNA, the CDR3 is TGTGCCAGCAGCTTACTATCCCCCGGGGAGCTGTTTTTT.

The rearrangement links TRBV2 to TRBJ1-6; D possibly corresponds to TRBD1 (6 bases). CDR1 is SNHLY, CDR2 FYNNEI, per germline. The V gene lost 1 base and the J gene lost 10 bases, with 14 bases spanning the gap. The CDR3 has 15 amino acids. The chain's CDR3 is CASSEVGRGRSPLHF. The CDR3 DNA is TGTGCCAGCAGTGAAGTGGGCAGGGGAAGATCACCCCTCCACTTT.

The rearrangement joins TRBV19 to TRBJ2-3, with a possible D match to TRBD2 (6 bases). The CDR3 covers 15 residues. V was shortened by 5 bases and J by 8 bases, with 20 bases between the two germline ends. From germline, CDR1 is LNHDA and CDR2 SQIVND (reference sequence). CDR3 loop: CASSLPGTPTSTQYF. DNA for the CDR3: TGTGCCAGTAGTCTACCCGGGACTCCCACGAGTACGCAGTATTTT.

The CDR3 region is CASRAEGTAYGYTF. For the CDR3, the DNA is TGTGCCAGCAGAGCCGAAGGGACAGCCTATGGCTACACCTTC. The chain recombines TRBV2 with TRBJ1-2, with TRBD1 matching 7 bases. V dropped 6 bases and J dropped 4; count of bases not matched to a gene: 8. The CDR3 is 14 residues long. The germline V gene encodes CDR1 SNHLY and CDR2 FYNNEI.

The V and J genes are TRBV9 and TRBJ1-4, with no clear D. Per the germline V gene, CDR1 is SGDLS and CDR2 is YYNGEE. Trimming left V 0 bases short and J 0 bases short, with 15 bases between. The CDR3 is 18 amino acids. CDR3 sequence (DNA): TGTGCCAGCAGCGTAGGGCGAGACAACCGTGCAACTAATGAAAAACTGTTTTTT. Translation: CASSVGRDNRATNEKLFF.

The chain is built from TRBV5-4 and TRBJ1-5; 9 bases line up with TRBD1. The CDR3 has 15 residues. V trimming: 0 bases; J trimming: 3 bases; junction bases outside the gene matches: 1. Germline V gives CDR1 SGHNT, CDR2 YYREEE (reference sequence). DNA for the CDR3: TGTGCCAGCAGCTTGGACAGGGGGCTCAATCAGCCCCAGCATTTT. Protein sequence: CASSLDRGLNQPQHF.